The clone carrying this TCR beta chain was seen just once. As yet, its antigen is unknown. The entry originates in a study of cytomegalovirus exposure and HLA in healthy donors. Study background: Across 300 to 400 genotyped donors, about 86% landed in the Caucasian-associated ancestry cluster.

Study observations and caveats: Being productive about 90% or about 30% of the time was typical of most TCR beta V segments in an earlier analysis. A reported reduction in N-insertions relative to the roughly 700-donor mean was seen in an Asian-associated ancestry cluster in a later analysis.

The primer mix had 60 Vbeta and 13 Jbeta primers. Data came from immunoSEQ multiplex PCR; TCRdb stores just in-frame clones and leaves some out. The table records over 75,000 clones, around 84% of them present only once. The sequence was obtained from a woman aged 45 to 65 in good health and CMV-seronegative. Material for sequencing was PBMCs.

Here the CDR3 reads CASSTGRQVYNSPLHF. For the CDR3, the DNA is TGTGCCAGTAGTACAGGGCGACAGGTCTATAATTCACCCCTCCACTTT. The V gene is TRBV19, the J gene TRBJ1-6, with D possibly matching TRBD1 (6 bases). The CDR3 length is 16 residues. V lost 4 bases and J 3 bases, leaving 13 bases between the germline ends. CDR1 LNHDA and CDR2 SQIVND come from the germline V gene (reference sequence).